Listed here are 6 T cell receptor beta chains from one sample, sequenced in a study of T cell responses to AZD1222 COVID-19 vaccine (dated by TCRdb to about 2021). This sample's time point label indicates: baseline before first vaccination. Libraries were prepared through the immunoSEQ multiplex PCR assay. Not all clones reach the TCRdb copy of this immuneACCESS table, which keeps in-frame sequences only. Checked studies attribute under half of the gap to unresolved V genes and leave the rest unexplained. This sample comprises about 210,000 clones, 85% to 95% of them detected only once. The ten most abundant clones make up roughly 1.4% of the sample. The specimen comprised peripheral blood, sampled on day 0 of AZD1222 vaccination. The receptors were gathered from an adult in good health.

The chain recombines TRBV7-3 with TRBJ2-6; D could derive from TRBD1 or TRBD2 (6 bases each). The germline CDR1 and CDR2 sequences are SGHTA and FQGTGA. The germline V and J ends were trimmed by 2 bases and 0 bases, with 14 bases remaining between them. The CDR3 sequence is 18 residues long. The CDR3 here is CASSLSEGGSSGANVLTF. The CDR3 coding sequence is TGTGCCAGCAGCTTATCGGAGGGGGGAAGCTCTGGGGCCAACGTCCTGACTTTC.

This chain joins TRBV6-5 and TRBJ1-1; TRBD1 might be the D (6 bases). The CDR3 runs to 14 residues. Germline assignment: CDR1 MNHEY and CDR2 SVGAGI. V was shortened by 6 bases and J by 4 bases, with 15 bases between the two germline ends. Written as DNA, the CDR3 is TGTGCCAGCAGCTCGGGGGGGGCGGGCACTGAAGCTTTCTTT. Translating gives CASSSGGAGTEAFF.

This chain joins TRBV6-5 and TRBJ1-1; possible D gene TRBD1, 5 bases. Trimming left V 0 bases short and J 1 base short, with 12 bases between. CDR1 and CDR2 from the germline V gene are MNHEY and SVGAGI. The length of the CDR3 is 16 residues. CDR3 sequence: CASSYSSGGTNTEAFF. In DNA, the CDR3 is TGTGCCAGCAGTTACTCGAGCGGGGGGACGAACACTGAAGCTTTCTTT.

This clone appeared a single time. The chain is built from TRBV7-9 and TRBJ1-1; no clear D gene. Germline assignment: CDR1 SEHNR and CDR2 FQNEAQ (reference sequence). V was pared by 6 bases and J by 8 bases, with 10 bases between. This CDR3 region has 11 residues. The CDR3 loop is CASSFAAEAFF. The CDR3 bases are TGTGCCAGCAGTTTTGCGGCAGAAGCTTTCTTT. Complete variable domain (other parts from reference TRBV7-9 and TRBJ1-1): DTGVSQNPRHKITKRGQNVTFRCDPISEHNRLYWYRQTLGQGPEFLTYFQNEAQLEKSRLLSDRFSAERPKGSFSTLEIQRTEQGDSAMYLCASSFAAEAFFGQGTRLTVV.

The CDR3 DNA reads TGTGCCAGCAGCTTTCCGTCGGGGTGGGGATCTGAAGCTTTCTTT. Residues: CASSFPSGWGSEAFF. The chain joins TRBV7-9 to TRBJ1-1; D remains unclear. The CDR3 totals 15 residues. CDR1 and CDR2 (germline): SEHNR, FQNEAQ (reference sequence). Between the trimmed V and J ends, which lost 3 bases and 6 bases, there was a span of 17 bases.

The chain employs TRBV7-8 and TRBJ1-5; 8 bases are a match to TRBD1. Trimming took 5 bases from V and 6 from J; bases not matched to a gene: 9. Germline lookup yields CDR1 SGHVS and CDR2 FQNEAQ. This CDR3 region has 15 residues. The chain's CDR3 is CASSLRQGPAQPQHF. In nucleotides, the CDR3 is TGTGCCAGCAGCCTGAGACAGGGGCCGGCTCAGCCCCAGCATTTT. Complete variable domain (other parts from reference TRBV7-8 and TRBJ1-5): GAGVSQSPRYKVAKRGQDVALRCDPISGHVSLFWYQQALGQGPEFLTYFQNEAQLDKSGLPSDRFFAERPEGSVSTLKIQRTQQEDSAVYLCASSLRQGPAQPQHFGDGTRLSIL.